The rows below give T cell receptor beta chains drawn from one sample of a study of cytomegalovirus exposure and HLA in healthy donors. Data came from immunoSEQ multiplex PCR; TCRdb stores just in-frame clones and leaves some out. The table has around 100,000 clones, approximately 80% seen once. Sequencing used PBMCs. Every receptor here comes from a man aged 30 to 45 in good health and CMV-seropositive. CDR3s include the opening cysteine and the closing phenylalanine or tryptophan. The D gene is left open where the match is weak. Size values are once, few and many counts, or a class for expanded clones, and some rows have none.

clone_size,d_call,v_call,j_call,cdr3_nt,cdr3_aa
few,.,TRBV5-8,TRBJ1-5,TGTGCCAGCAGCTTGCAGGGGTATAGCAATCAGCCCCAGCATTTT,CASSLQGYSNQPQHF
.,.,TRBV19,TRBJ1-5,TGTGCCAGTAAAATTGCCGGGACACATCAGCATTTT,CASKIAGTHQHF
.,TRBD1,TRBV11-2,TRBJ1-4,TGTGCCAGCAGCTTAGATTCGCGCACAGGGGGGTATGAAAAACTGTTTTTT,CASSLDSRTGGYEKLFF
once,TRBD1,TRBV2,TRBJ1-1,TGTGCCAGCACTGAGACTTGGGGACAGGCGTTCACTGAAGCTTTCTTT,CASTETWGQAFTEAFF
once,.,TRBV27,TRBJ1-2,TGTGCCAGCAGTTTAAACGAGGGCTATGGCTACACCTTC,CASSLNEGYGYTF
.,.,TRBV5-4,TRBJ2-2,TGTGCCAGCAGCTTGGACGGGGTGAGAGGACAGTCGAACACCGGGGAGCTGTTTTTT,CASSLDGVRGQSNTGELFF
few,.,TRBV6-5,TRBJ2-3,TGTGCCAGCAGTTATGGCCTGGCGGGAAGCACAGATACGCAGTATTTT,CASSYGLAGSTDTQYF
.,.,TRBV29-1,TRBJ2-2,TGCAGCGTTGAACCCGTAAACACCGGGGAGCTGTTTTTT,CSVEPVNTGELFF
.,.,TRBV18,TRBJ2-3,TGTGCCAGCTCACAATACAGCCGCACAGATACGCAGTATTTT,CASSQYSRTDTQYF
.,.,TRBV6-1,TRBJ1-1,TGTGCCAGCAGTTTAGCACAGGACCGCACTGAAGCTTTCTTT,CASSLAQDRTEAFF
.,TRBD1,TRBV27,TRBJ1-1,TGTGCCAGCAGTTCGCGGACAGGGGGGAACACTGAAGCTTTCTTT,CASSSRTGGNTEAFF
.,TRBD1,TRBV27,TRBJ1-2,TGTGCCAGCAGTCCGGGGACAGGGGTTGGCTATGGCTACACCTTC,CASSPGTGVGYGYTF
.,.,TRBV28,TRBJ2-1,TGTGCCAGCAGTTTAAAGTCAGGGTGGAATGAGCAGTTCTTC,CASSLKSGWNEQFF
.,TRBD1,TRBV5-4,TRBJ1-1,TGTGCCAGCAGCTCGCAGACCTTCAGGGGGGACACTGAAGCTTTCTTT,CASSSQTFRGDTEAFF
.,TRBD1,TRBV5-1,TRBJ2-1,TGCGCCAGCAGCCCGGACAGGTTCAATGAGCAGTTCTTC,CASSPDRFNEQFF
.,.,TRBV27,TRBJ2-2,TGTGCCAGCAGTCAGACCGGGACACACACCGGGGAGCTGTTTTTT,CASSQTGTHTGELFF
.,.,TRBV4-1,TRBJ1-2,TGCGCCAGCAGCCAAGGACTCAGCGATGGCTACACCTTC,CASSQGLSDGYTF
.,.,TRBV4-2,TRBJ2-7,TGTGCCAGCAGCCAAGATGCGGGACGGTCCTACGAGCAGTACTTC,CASSQDAGRSYEQYF
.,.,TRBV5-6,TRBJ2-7,TGTGCCTCCAAACGGGGACAGACTAGCTACGAGCAGTACTTC,CASKRGQTSYEQYF
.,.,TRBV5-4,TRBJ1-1,TGTGCCAGCAGCTTGGATCGGTTGGCTGAAGCTTTCTTT,CASSLDRLAEAFF
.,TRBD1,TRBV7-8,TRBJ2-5,TGTGCCAGCGGCTTAGGAGGTATCAGGGGGCGAAAGGAGACCCAGTACTTC,CASGLGGIRGRKETQYF
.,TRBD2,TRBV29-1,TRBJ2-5,TGCAGCGTCCAACGGTCTAGCGGGTTCCAAGAGACCCAGTACTTC,CSVQRSSGFQETQYF
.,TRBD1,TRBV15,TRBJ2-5,TGTGCCACCAGCACTCGACAGGGGGCATGGGAGGAGACCCAGTACTTC,CATSTRQGAWEETQYF
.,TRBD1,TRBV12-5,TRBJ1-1,TGTGCTAGTGGTTTGGGACAGGGGACTGAAGCTTTCTTT,CASGLGQGTEAFF
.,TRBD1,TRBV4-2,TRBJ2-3,TGTGCCAGCAGCCAAGTAGGAGACAGGGGGCGCACAGATACGCAGTATTTT,CASSQVGDRGRTDTQYF
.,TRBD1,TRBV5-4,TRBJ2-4,TGTGCCAGCAGCTTGGAGGGTGGGGACAGGGGGGACATTCAGTACTTC,CASSLEGGDRGDIQYF
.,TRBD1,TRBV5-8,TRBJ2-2,TGTGCCAGCAGACCTTGGGGACAGGGAGGATTCAACACCGGGGAGCTGTTTTTT,CASRPWGQGGFNTGELFF
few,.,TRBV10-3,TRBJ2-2,TGTGCCATCAGTCTTACACTGCCAGGACAGAGTGGGGAGCTGTTTTTT,CAISLTLPGQSGELFF
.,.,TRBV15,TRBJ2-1,TGTGCCACCAGCAGAGATCAGGCGGAGCAGTTCTTC,CATSRDQAEQFF
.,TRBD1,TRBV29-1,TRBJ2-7,TGCAGCGTTAAAGGGGGGACAGGTAACGAGCAGTACTTC,CSVKGGTGNEQYF
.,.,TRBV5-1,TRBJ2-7,TGCGCCAGCAGCTTGGATCCACAGGGTCACCACGAGCAGTACTTC,CASSLDPQGHHEQYF
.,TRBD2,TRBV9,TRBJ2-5,TGTGCCAGCAGCGATAGCGGGAGCCCAGAGACCCAGTACTTC,CASSDSGSPETQYF
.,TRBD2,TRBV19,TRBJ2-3,TGTGCCAGTAGTAATCCGGGAGGGCCGGGAGATACGCAGTATTTT,CASSNPGGPGDTQYF
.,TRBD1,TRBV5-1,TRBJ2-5,TGCGCCAGCAGCGGAACCAGGGGGCGGATGGAGACCCAGTACTTC,CASSGTRGRMETQYF
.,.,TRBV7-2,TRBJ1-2,TGTGCCAGCAGCCGAGAGCACAGGATTGGCTACACCTTC,CASSREHRIGYTF
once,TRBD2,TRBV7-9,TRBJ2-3,TGTGCCAGCAGCCGGCGGCTAGCGGAAAGCACAGATACGCAGTATTTT,CASSRRLAESTDTQYF
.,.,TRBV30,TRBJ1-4,TGTGCCTGGAGCCGACAGGCTAATGAAAAACTGTTTTTT,CAWSRQANEKLFF
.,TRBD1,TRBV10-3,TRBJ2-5,TGTGCCATCAGTACGGGACAGGGCGAGACCCAGTACTTC,CAISTGQGETQYF
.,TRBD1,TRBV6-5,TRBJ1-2,TGTGCCAGCAGTTACTCGGAGGGGGCGCGTGGCTACACCTTC,CASSYSEGARGYTF
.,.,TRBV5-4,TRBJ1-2,TGTGCCAGCAGCCCCGCGGTGGCTCCGGGATTTAACTATGGCTACACCTTC,CASSPAVAPGFNYGYTF
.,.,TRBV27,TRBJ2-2,TGTGCCAGCAGTCCCGTGACAGTCTTGAACACCGGGGAGCTGTTTTTT,CASSPVTVLNTGELFF
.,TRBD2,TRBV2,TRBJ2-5,TGTGCCAGCAGTGGAGGGACTAGCGGGGGCATATCAAGGGCCCAGTACTTC,CASSGGTSGGISRAQYF
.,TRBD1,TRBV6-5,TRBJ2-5,TGTGCCAGCAGCTTGGGACAGGGTGGCGAGACCCAGTACTTC,CASSLGQGGETQYF
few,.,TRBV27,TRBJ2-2,TGTGCCAGCAGTTTTCTTCAGGGGTACACCGGGGAGCTGTTTTTT,CASSFLQGYTGELFF
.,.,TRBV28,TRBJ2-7,TGTGCCAGCAGTTTAGTTGGGGAGACCTACGAGCAGTACTTC,CASSLVGETYEQYF
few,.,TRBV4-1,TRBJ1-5,TGCGCCAGCAGCCAGAGGGCGATCTCCGGTCAGCCCCAGCATTTT,CASSQRAISGQPQHF
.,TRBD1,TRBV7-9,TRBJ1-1,TGTGCCAGCAGCGTGGGACAGGAGAACACTGAAGCTTTCTTT,CASSVGQENTEAFF
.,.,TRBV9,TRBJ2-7,TGTGCCAGCAGCGTAGAGGGGGTCCCCCCCTACGAGCAGTACTTC,CASSVEGVPPYEQYF
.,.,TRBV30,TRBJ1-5,TGTGCCTGGAGTGTCTTCAGTCAGCCCCAGCATTTT,CAWSVFSQPQHF
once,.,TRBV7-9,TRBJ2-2,TGTGCCAGCAGCTTTTCAACCAGTGGGAGCAACACCGGGGAGCTGTTTTTT,CASSFSTSGSNTGELFF
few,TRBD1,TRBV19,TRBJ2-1,TGTGCCAGTAGTAGACGGGACAGAAACCTAGAGCAGTTCTTC,CASSRRDRNLEQFF
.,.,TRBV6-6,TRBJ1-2,TGTGCCAGCAGTTACTCAGGGGGCTATGGCTACACCTTC,CASSYSGGYGYTF
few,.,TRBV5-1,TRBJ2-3,TGCGCCAGCAGCTTGGAGTGGGGGGCAGATACGCAGTATTTT,CASSLEWGADTQYF